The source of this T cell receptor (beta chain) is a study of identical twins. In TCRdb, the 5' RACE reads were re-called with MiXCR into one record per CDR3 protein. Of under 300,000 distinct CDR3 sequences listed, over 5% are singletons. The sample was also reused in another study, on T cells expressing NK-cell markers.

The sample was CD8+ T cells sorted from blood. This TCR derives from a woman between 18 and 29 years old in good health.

The CDR3 coding sequence is TGTGCCATCCTACAGATGGGGCGGTTGGGAACTGAAGCTTTCTTT. Translated: CAILQMGRLGTEAFF. The chain joins TRBV7-9 to TRBJ1-1; D is possibly TRBD1 (5 bases). The CDR3 is 15 residues long. Germline V gene data show CDR1 as SEHNR and CDR2 as FQNEAQ (reference sequence). Trimming cost V 10 bases and J 5 bases, with 23 bases left between them.